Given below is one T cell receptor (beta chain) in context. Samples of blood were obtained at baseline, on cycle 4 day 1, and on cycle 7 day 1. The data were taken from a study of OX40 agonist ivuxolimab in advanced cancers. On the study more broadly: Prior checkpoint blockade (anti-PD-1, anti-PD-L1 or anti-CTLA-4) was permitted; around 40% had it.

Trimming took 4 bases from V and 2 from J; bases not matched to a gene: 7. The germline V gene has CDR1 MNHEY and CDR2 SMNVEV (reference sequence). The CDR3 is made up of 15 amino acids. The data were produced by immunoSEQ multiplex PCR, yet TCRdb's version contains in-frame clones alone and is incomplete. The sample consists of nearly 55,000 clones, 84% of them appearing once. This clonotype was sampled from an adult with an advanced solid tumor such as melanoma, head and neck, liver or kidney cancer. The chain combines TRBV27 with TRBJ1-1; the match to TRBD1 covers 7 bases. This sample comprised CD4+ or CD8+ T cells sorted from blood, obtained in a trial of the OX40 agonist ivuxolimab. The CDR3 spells CASSSPGQFNTEAFF. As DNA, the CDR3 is TGTGCCAGCAGTTCGCCGGGACAGTTTAACACTGAAGCTTTCTTT.